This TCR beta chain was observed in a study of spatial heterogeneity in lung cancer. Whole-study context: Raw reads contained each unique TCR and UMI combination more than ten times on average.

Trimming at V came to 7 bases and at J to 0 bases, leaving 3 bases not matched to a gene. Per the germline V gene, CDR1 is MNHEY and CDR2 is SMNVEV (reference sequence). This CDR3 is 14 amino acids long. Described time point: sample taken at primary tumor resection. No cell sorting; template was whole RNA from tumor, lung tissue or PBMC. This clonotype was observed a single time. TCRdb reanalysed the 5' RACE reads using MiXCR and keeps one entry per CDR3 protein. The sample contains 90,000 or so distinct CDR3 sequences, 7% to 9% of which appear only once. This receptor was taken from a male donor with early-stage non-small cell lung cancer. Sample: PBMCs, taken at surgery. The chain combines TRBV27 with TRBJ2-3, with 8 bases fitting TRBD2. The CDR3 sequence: CASKRGSSTDTQYF. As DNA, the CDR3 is TGTGCCAGCAAGCGGGGGAGTAGCACAGATACGCAGTATTTT.